The present T cell receptor (beta chain) was sequenced within a study of cytomegalovirus exposure and HLA in healthy donors (dated by TCRdb to about 2017). Background for the entire study: An earlier analysis of approximately 600 of the donors reported 250 to 300 Gb of sequence data and roughly 110 million unique TCR beta sequences from approximately 180 million T cells. An early release that covered roughly 600 HLA-typed donors contained about 300 gigabases of sequencing data and 80 million or so unique TCR sequences. Among the approximately 400 genotyped donors, about 85% belonged to the genetic ancestry cluster associated with self-reported Caucasian donors. The study was designed to test whether signatures of past pathogen exposure could be identified by cataloging public T cell receptors. The T cell repertoires of 700 or so subjects were profiled by immunosequencing and related to cytomegalovirus serostatus. In addition to the first cohort of approximately 650 subjects, a separate validation cohort of approximately 130 different subjects was used. High-throughput TCR immunosequencing, statistical association of individual TCRs with disease status, and machine learning were combined to predict cytomegalovirus infection status. To study patterns of TCR occurrence, a later analysis re-analyzed previously published TCR beta repertoires from 500 to 850 donors and added high-resolution HLA genotyping. Rather than drawing on any new phenotypic data, the later analysis identified candidate immune exposures from TCR beta sequences and the way those sequences occurred across donors. An earlier analysis of 500 to 750 of the donors applied high-throughput TCR beta sequencing to assess whether each TCR beta V gene segment acted as functional or pseudogenic. Alongside the repertoire data, information on donor age, sex, ethnicity and CMV serostatus was compiled. A later genetic analysis took genome-wide SNP genotypes for 398 of the 666 donors and used that subset as a discovery cohort. All discovery cohort repertoires had been generated using a single sequencing platform. Class I and class II HLA loci were covered by the typing at four-digit resolution. Typing coverage differed by locus: A, B, C, DRB1 and DQB1 were typed in about 629-640 donors, DQA1 in about 550, DPA1 in 600 to 610, and DPB1 in just under 490. Because of strong linkage in the cohort, 4 to 6 DR-DQ haplotypes were treated as single units for association and clustering. Across around 400 genotyped donors of the cohort, an average of about 240,000 unique TCR beta nucleotide sequences per donor were sequenced, and around 19% of those sequences were non-productive.

The cohort comprised around 700 healthy bone marrow donors. At the time of sampling, every cohort member was nominally healthy, though immune exposures that went unrecorded were likely present. The donor was CMV seronegative and belonged to the group of around 350 seronegative cohort members. Each donor provided a peripheral blood sample, and peripheral blood mononuclear cells were used for TCR beta sequencing. Genomic DNA extraction from the blood cell samples was performed with the Qiagen DNeasy Blood Extraction Kit. CDR1 MGHRA and CDR2 YSYEKL are derived from the germline V gene. The CDR3 goes from the cysteine to the phenylalanine over 15 residues. Only the CDR3 DNA stays, 45 bases, in frame from base 1. Unmatched junction bases come to 1, with V trimmed by 0 bases and J by 4 bases. Library creation used the immunoSEQ multiplex PCR assay. For the multiplex PCR, a mixture combining 60 forward primers for TCR Vbeta segments and 13 reverse primers for TCR Jbeta segments was used. The CDR3 region of rearranged TCR beta genes was amplified from genomic DNA by a multiplex PCR assay. Amplified TCR beta libraries were sequenced as 87-base-pair reads on the Illumina HiSeq System. The original pipeline was this. In a later analysis, 70 million to 95 million unique TCR beta chains were counted across the roughly 670 repertoires, and roughly 11 million of these chains were shared by at least two donors. A nearest-neighbor algorithm error-corrected the raw reads and collapsed the reads into unique sequences, merging closely related sequences to remove PCR and sequencing errors. To assign V, D and J gene segments, CDR3 sequences were aligned to IMGT reference sequences. For a sequence to be retained, a match of at least six nucleotides to both a V gene segment and a J gene segment was required. Rearrangements were classified as productive when the CDR3 lacked stop codons and remained in frame with V and J, and all other rearrangements were classified as non-productive. CDR3 was defined by IMGT convention, running from the second conserved V-encoded cysteine to the conserved J-encoded phenylalanine. Sequences without an unambiguous match to a single V gene segment were excluded from the earlier analysis of approximately 600 of the donors. In an earlier analysis of approximately 500 of the donors, a V segment was called functional when productive rearrangements were above 56.7%, and segregating when the standard deviation between donors exceeded 5%. To diagnose cytomegalovirus status from the catalog of TCR beta chain sequences, a statistical classification framework was built. A later analysis assigned V and J genes by comparing TCR nucleotide sequences with IMGT/GENE-DB human TR gene sequences. The TCRdist pipeline was used in a later analysis to assign CDR3 sequences and most-parsimonious VDJ recombination scenarios. In a later analysis, each TCR beta chain was defined by its CDR3 amino acid sequence together with its V-gene family, and reads lacking a unique V-gene family were excluded. To address suspected cross-contamination and a sequencing artifact, a later analysis removed roughly 640 highly shared, low-generation-probability nucleotide sequences. A later analysis calculated a clonal expansion index for each public chain from normalized within-repertoire ranks of inferred template counts. In a later analysis, generation probabilities were computed using a VDJ recombination model fitted to out-of-frame rearrangements, and the results were checked against IGoR. A later analysis scored TCR-TCR, TCR-HLA and TCR-CMV co-occurrence with hypergeometric tests, applying a repertoire-size bias correction to TCR pairs. To estimate false discovery rates, a later analysis permuted the HLA or CMV assignments 20 times. In a later analysis, co-occurring TCRs were grouped using DBSCAN, and TCRdist sequence similarity was added for clustering within HLA-allele-positive subsets. Repertoires with fewer than 30,000 or more than 120,000 public chains, plus five repertoires with anomalous nucleotide sharing, were excluded from co-occurrence clustering. TCRdb re-hosts the immuneACCESS table, in-frame sequences only. Its copies lack some clones; in the studies checked, an unresolved V gene accounts for under half of them, and the cause for the rest is not known. For V, J and clone size, that table is used; D and trimming come from the DNA. This sample is represented by about 220,000 clones; under 80% of them were singletons. The top ten hold about 1.9% of the sample.

Worth noting for this clone: No cognate antigen has been identified for it. This may come from a read error, since a much larger clone is one base off. Other nucleotide sequences in the sample specify the same CDR3.

Study-wide findings and limitations: Across donors, most TCR sequences were observed very rarely, whereas some public TCRs were present in many individuals. In vitro tests confirmed that a few of the cytomegalovirus-associated TCR beta chains recognize cytomegalovirus antigens. When HLA alleles, especially DR and DQ, strongly co-occurred, TCR associations were difficult to assign to individual alleles. Because HLA typing was missing for some donors at each locus, association tests included only the typed subset. For the cohort, immune exposure information was limited to CMV serostatus. In the study, around 150 TCR beta chains were listed as associated with cytomegalovirus. Several of the top co-occurrence clusters appeared to be linked to parvovirus B19, influenza, CMV and Epstein-Barr virus, according to a later analysis. The classifier was reported to diagnose cytomegalovirus status with high specificity and sensitivity in both the original and validation cohorts. The authors suggested that the approach could potentially be generalized to other disease states and immunological phenotypes. In an earlier analysis of 500 to 650 of the donors, most TCR beta V segments appeared in productive rearrangements about 87% or about 30% of the time, broadly matching IMGT annotations. According to a later analysis, TCR association rates differed among HLA loci, with DRB1 alleles showing the most associated TCRs and HLA-C alleles showing the fewest. In this cohort, only TCR beta chains were sequenced, and detectable features were limited by the absence of alpha or paired-chain data. Sequencing depth was assumed to be roughly uniform across donors in the presence/absence analyses, though that assumption may not hold. A further reported finding was that TCR beta sequences accurately predicted the HLA-A and HLA-B alleles for most subjects in the first cohort. Compared with equally common non-associated chains, HLA-associated TCR beta chains in a later analysis were more clonally expanded and had lower generation probabilities. Correlated functional status among segregating V segments might be attributable to linkage disequilibrium, but an unknown experimental factor could not be ruled out. The sequencing pipeline was judged likely to have produced a cluster of highly shared sequence variants as a technical artifact. The 87-base-pair reads could not distinguish some IMGT-functional V segments, including TRBV6-2 and TRBV6-3, so those segments were excluded. About 17 rarely observed V segments, including chromosome 9 orphons, were excluded from the earlier analysis of several hundred of the donors because counts were too low. An association between a missense DCLRE1C variant and V-gene and J-gene trimming of TCR beta chains was found in a later genetic analysis and replicated in an independent cohort. Specific HLA alleles were associated with 16,951 TCR beta sequences at a false discovery rate of 0.05 in a later analysis. Compared with the roughly 720-donor mean, donors in an Asian-associated ancestry cluster had fewer N-insertions in productive TCRs, according to a later genetic analysis. In a later analysis, most CMV-associated TCR beta chains were found to appear HLA-restricted, with HLA associations seemingly driven largely by CMV exposure.

The specimen was PBMCs. This sequence uses TRBV4-1 and TRBJ2-3, with 10 central nucleotides matching TRBD2. This TCR came from a woman in her thirties in good health and CMV-seronegative. The CDR3 region: CASSQEAGGPDTQYF. The DNA sequence is as follows: TGCGCCAGCAGCCAAGAAGCGGGAGGGCCAGATACGCAGTATTTT.